This T cell receptor beta chain was captured in a study of shared clonotypes between healthy human individuals. The study separated CD4+ cells into CD45RA+ naive and CD45RA-negative memory subsets. Sequenced by immunoSEQ multiplex PCR; TCRdb stores in-frame clones only, minus some. The table shows roughly 2.2 million clones, with 85% to 95% occurring only once. General observations from the study: The sharing of 4.5% to 5% of naive CD4 clonotypes was seen across a handful of donors.

Details on this clone: Its specificity is not known.

Trimming removed 7 bases from V and 4 bases from J, with 17 bases in between. Germline assignment: CDR1 MDHEN and CDR2 SYDVKM. This CDR3 spans 15 amino acids. Input material: naive CD4+ T cells from PBMCs. Subset given: CD45RA+ positively selected. The sequence was collected from a man between 18 and 29 years old in good health. Some clones in this sample may be carry-over from other donors' samples. V and J are TRBV28 and TRBJ1-5; tentatively, D is TRBD1 (6 bases). CDR3 sequence reads: CASNPLAGANQPQHF. Here the CDR3 DNA reads TGTGCCAGCAACCCGTTGGCGGGGGCGAATCAGCCCCAGCATTTT. Full variable domain (remainder filled in from reference TRBV28 and TRBJ1-5): DVKVTQSSRYLVKRTGEKVFLECVQDMDHENMFWYRQDPGLGLRLIYFSYDVKMKEKGDIPEGYSVSREKKERFSLILESASTNQTSMYLCASNPLAGANQPQHFGDGTRLSIL.